One and the same sample provided the 7 T cell receptor beta chains below, sequenced in a study of cytomegalovirus exposure and HLA in healthy donors (dated by TCRdb to about 2017). The protocol used for the library was the immunoSEQ multiplex PCR assay. In TCRdb, the immuneACCESS table is reduced to in-frame sequences with V and J assigned. These tables do not hold every clone; where another copy was compared, an unresolved V gene accounts for under half, and the others remain unexplained. This sample comprises some 68,000 clones, about 96% of them detected only once. 2% to 2.5% of the sample belongs to the ten largest clones. Sequencing was done on a sample of PBMCs. These receptors originate from a man between 18 and 35 years old in good health and CMV-seronegative.

The chain is built from TRBV7-2 and TRBJ1-5; D is possibly TRBD1 (5 bases). Germline-derived CDR1 and CDR2 are SGHTA and FQGNSA. The V end lost 5 bases, the J end lost 6 bases, and 20 bases lay between the germline ends. This CDR3 has 16 residues. CDR3 amino acids: CASSPWAGGTSQPQHF. The CDR3 DNA follows: TGTGCCAGCAGCCCCTGGGCCGGGGGAACTAGTCAGCCCCAGCATTTT.

The rearrangement uses TRBV18 and TRBJ2-7, with D maybe TRBD1 (6 bases). CDR3 length: 14 residues. The ends were cut back, 3 bases at V and 5 bases at J, with 14 bases in the middle. CDR1 and CDR2 from the germline V gene are KGHSH and LQKENI. This chain's CDR3 is CASSPGTKKDEQYF. CDR3 sequence (DNA): TGTGCCAGCTCACCCGGGACAAAAAAGGACGAGCAGTACTTC.

The chain couples TRBV19 to TRBJ2-3, with unresolved D. The CDR3 contains 12 residues. Germline V gives CDR1 LNHDA, CDR2 SQIVND (reference sequence). V lost 2 bases, J lost 7 bases, and 7 bases lay in between. CDR3: CASSIRGNTQYF. The CDR3 region has the DNA TGTGCCAGTAGTATACGAGGAAATACGCAGTATTTT.

The rearrangement joins TRBV7-9 to TRBJ2-2; weak D call: TRBD1 (7 bases). V was clipped by 4 bases and J by 4 bases, with 16 bases between them. Germline V gives CDR1 SEHNR, CDR2 FQNEAQ (reference sequence). There are 16 residues in the CDR3. CDR3 nucleotide sequence: TGTGCCAGCAGCTCCCCGACAGGGCGGGGCACCGGGGAGCTGTTTTTT. It yields the protein CASSSPTGRGTGELFF.

This chain connects TRBV19 to TRBJ2-1; no definite D call. The CDR3 runs 15 residues. Germline V gene lookup returns CDR1 LNHDA and CDR2 SQIVND (reference sequence). Trimming removed 3 bases from V and 0 bases from J, with 9 bases in between. In nucleotides, the CDR3 is TGTGCCAGTAGTATCGGAAGGAGCTCCTACAATGAGCAGTTCTTC. Protein sequence: CASSIGRSSYNEQFF.

The chain joins TRBV18 to TRBJ1-5; D call uncertain. Looked up from germline, CDR1 is KGHSH and CDR2 is LQKENI. V was trimmed by 2 bases and J by 7 bases, leaving 15 bases between them. The CDR3 runs 15 residues. The CDR3 DNA follows: TGTGCCAGCTCACCAAATACCCGGGCGGGGCAGCCCCAGCATTTT. This gives the protein CASSPNTRAGQPQHF.

V and J are TRBV11-2 and TRBJ1-2, with D perhaps TRBD1 (5 bases). V shed 4 bases and J shed 14 bases, with 14 bases lying between them. The germline CDR1 and CDR2 sequences are SGHAT and FQNNGV. The CDR3 is made up of 11 amino acids. CDR3 DNA sequence: TGTGCCAGCAGCTACGAGCGGGGCCCTACCTTC. It specifies CASSYERGPTF.